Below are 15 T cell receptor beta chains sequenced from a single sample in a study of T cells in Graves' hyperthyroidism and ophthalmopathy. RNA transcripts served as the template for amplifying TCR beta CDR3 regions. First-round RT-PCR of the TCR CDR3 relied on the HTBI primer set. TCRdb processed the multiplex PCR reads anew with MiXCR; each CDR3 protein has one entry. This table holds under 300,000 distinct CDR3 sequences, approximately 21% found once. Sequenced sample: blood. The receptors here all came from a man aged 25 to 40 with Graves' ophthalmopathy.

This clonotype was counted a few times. The chain's CDR3 is CASSRSRTGTTEAFF. The DNA for the CDR3 is TGTGCCAGCAGCCGATCCAGGACAGGCACCACTGAAGCTTTCTTT. The chain employs TRBV7-2 and TRBJ1-1, with TRBD1 identical over 7 bases. Germline-derived CDR1 and CDR2 are SGHTA and FQGNSA. Trimming removed 5 bases from V and 4 bases from J; junction bases left unmatched: 10. The CDR3 covers 15 residues.

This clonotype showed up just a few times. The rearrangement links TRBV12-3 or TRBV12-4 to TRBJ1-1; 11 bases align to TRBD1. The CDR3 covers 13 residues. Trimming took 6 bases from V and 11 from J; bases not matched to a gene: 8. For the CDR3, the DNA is TGTGCCAGCAGCCCCGGGACAGGGGGGGGTGCTTTCTTT. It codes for CASSPGTGGGAFF.

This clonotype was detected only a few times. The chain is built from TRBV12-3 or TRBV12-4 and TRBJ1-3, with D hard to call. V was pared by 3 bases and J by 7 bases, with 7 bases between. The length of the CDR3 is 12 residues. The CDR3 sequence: CASSFGRNTIYF. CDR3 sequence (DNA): TGTGCCAGCAGTTTTGGCCGGAACACCATATATTTT.

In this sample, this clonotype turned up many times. The CDR3 DNA sequence: TGTGCCAGCAGCTTAGATCCCGGACACTCCACTGAAGCTTTCTTT. Translated, it gives CASSLDPGHSTEAFF. The rearrangement links TRBV11-2 to TRBJ1-1, with TRBD1 as a possible D gene (5 bases). Germline loops: CDR1 SGHAT, CDR2 FQNNGV. The V and J ends lost 0 bases and 4 bases respectively, with 12 bases between them. This CDR3 contains 15 residues.

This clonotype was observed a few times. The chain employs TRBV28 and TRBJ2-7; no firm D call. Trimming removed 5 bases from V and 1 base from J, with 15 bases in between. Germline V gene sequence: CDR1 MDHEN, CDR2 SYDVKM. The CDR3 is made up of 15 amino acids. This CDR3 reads CASSPSPLGSYEQYF. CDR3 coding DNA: TGTGCCAGCAGTCCCTCCCCCCTGGGGTCCTACGAGCAGTACTTC.

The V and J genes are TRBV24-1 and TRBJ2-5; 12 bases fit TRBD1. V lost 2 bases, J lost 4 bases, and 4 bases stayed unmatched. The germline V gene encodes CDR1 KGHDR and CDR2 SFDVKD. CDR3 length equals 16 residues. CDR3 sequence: CATSDSGTGGVETQYF. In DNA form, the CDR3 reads TGTGCCACCAGTGATTCCGGGACAGGGGGCGTAGAGACCCAGTACTTC.

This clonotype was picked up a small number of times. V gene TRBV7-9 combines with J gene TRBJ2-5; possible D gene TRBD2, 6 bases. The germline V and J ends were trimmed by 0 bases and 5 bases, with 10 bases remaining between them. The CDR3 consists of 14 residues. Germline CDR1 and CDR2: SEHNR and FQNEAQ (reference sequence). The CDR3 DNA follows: TGTGCCAGCAGCTTAGCCGGGAGCGTCGAGACCCAGTACTTC. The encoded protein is CASSLAGSVETQYF. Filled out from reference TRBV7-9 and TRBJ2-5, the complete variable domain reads DTGVSQNPRHKITKRGQNVTFRCDPISEHNRLYWYRQTLGQGPEFLTYFQNEAQLEKSRLLSDRFSAERPKGSFSTLEIQRTEQGDSAMYLCASSLAGSVETQYFGPGTRLLVL.

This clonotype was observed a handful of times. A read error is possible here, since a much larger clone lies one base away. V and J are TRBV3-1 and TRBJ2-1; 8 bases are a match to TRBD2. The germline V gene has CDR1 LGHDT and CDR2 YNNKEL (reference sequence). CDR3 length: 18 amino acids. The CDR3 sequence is CASNQDRVGAGETYEQFF. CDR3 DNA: TGTGCCAGCAACCAAGATAGGGTGGGAGCGGGAGAGACCTATGAGCAGTTCTTC.

DNA for the CDR3: TGTGCCAGCAGCTTAACTAGCGGGAGGGCCGGGGAGCTGTTTTTT. Translation gives CASSLTSGRAGELFF. The chain recombines TRBV11-1 with TRBJ2-2; 13 positions match TRBD2. Trimming at V came to 2 bases and at J to 6 bases, leaving 0 bases not matched to a gene. Germline CDR1 SGHAT, CDR2 FQDESV (reference sequence). The CDR3 sequence is 15 residues long.

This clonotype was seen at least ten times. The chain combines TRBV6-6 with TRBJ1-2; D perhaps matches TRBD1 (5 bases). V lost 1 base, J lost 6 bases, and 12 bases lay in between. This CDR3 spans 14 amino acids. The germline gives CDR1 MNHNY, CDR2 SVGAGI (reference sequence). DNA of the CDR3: TGTGCCAGCAGTTACTTGGGGGGGGGAGATGGCTACACCTTC. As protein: CASSYLGGGDGYTF.

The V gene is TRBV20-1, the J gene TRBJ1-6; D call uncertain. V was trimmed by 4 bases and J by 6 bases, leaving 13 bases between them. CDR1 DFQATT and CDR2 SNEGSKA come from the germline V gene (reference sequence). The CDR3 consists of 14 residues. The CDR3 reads CSATERNGNSPLHF. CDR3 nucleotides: TGCAGTGCTACCGAGAGGAATGGTAATTCACCCCTCCACTTT.

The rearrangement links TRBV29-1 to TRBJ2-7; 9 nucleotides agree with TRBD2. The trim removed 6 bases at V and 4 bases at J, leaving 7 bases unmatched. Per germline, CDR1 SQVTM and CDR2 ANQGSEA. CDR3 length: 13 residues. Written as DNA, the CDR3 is TGCAGCGTGACCGGGAGCGGGAGGTACGAGCAGTACTTC. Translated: CSVTGSGRYEQYF.

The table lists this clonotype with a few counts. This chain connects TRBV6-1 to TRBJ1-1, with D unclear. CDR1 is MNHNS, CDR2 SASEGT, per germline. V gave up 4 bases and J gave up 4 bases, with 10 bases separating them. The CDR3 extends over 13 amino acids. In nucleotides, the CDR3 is TGTGCCAGCAGTGGACCGTTTGGCACTGAAGCTTTCTTT. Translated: CASSGPFGTEAFF.

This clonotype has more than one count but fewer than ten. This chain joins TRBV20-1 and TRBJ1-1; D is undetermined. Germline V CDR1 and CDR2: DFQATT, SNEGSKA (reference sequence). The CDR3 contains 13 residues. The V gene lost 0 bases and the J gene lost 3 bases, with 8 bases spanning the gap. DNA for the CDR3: TGCAGTGCTAGAGAGGCTTGGGACACTGAAGCTTTCTTT. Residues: CSAREAWDTEAFF.

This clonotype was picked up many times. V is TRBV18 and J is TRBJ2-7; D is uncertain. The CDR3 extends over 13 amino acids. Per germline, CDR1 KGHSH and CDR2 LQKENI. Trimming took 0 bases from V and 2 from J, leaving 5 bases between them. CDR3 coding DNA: TGTGCCAGCTCACCACCTTCTACCTACGAGCAGTACTTC. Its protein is CASSPPSTYEQYF.